The entry below describes one T cell receptor (beta chain). Trimming stripped 5 bases from V and 9 bases from J, with 10 bases between. This CDR3 has 12 amino acids. Germline values: CDR1 SGHNT, CDR2 YENEEA. MiXCR, applied by TCRdb to the RT-PCR reads, yields one record per CDR3 protein. The sample records about 40,000 distinct CDR3 sequences, under 40% being singletons. The data were taken from a study of patients and donors after allogeneic stem cell transplantation. The J gene is TRBJ2-2, the V gene TRBV11-3, with D unclear. The sequence came from a human donor who was either an allogeneic HSCT recipient or a stem cell or donor lymphocyte infusion donor (not recorded which). It is not recorded whose cells these are; they may come from a transplant donor. Input material: blood, either unsorted or a sorted T cell fraction (not recorded which). CDR3 coding DNA: TGTGCCAGCAGCCCCGGTTTTCGGGAGCTGTTTTTT. This translates into CASSPGFRELFF. Supplemented by reference TRBV11-3 and TRBJ2-2, the full variable domain reads EAGVVQSPRYKIIEKKQPVAFWCNPISGHNTLYWYLQNLGQGPELLIRYENEEAVDDSQLPKDRFSAERLKGVDSTLKIQPAELGDSAVYLCASSPGFRELFFGEGSRLTVL.